This T cell receptor (beta chain) was observed in a study of blood T cell repertoires in COVID-19. In the study overall: Both acute and convalescent COVID-19 samples were obtained from the United States, Italy and Spain. PBMCs, B-cell-depleted T cells, or T cells were the source of the cDNA or gDNA that made up the material.

This CDR3 has 16 amino acids. The trim removed 1 base at V and 2 bases at J, leaving 4 bases unmatched. The germline V gene encodes CDR1 MGHRA and CDR2 YSYEKL. In the study's own analysis: Amplification from reference gene primers served as the basis for estimated nucleated cell counts. The assay was immunoSEQ multiplex PCR, and TCRdb's table has in-frame clones only and misses some. V, J and clone size are taken as reported in that table, and D and trimming were inferred from the DNA itself. The data hold 410,000 or so clones, with 86% observed a single time. This sequence was found in a woman under 40 with active or convalescent COVID-19. The sample was peripheral blood. The J gene is TRBJ2-3, the V gene TRBV4-1; 9 bases agree with TRBD2. Here the CDR3 reads CASSQVAGVDTDTQYF. CDR3 nucleotides: TGCGCCAGCAGCCAAGTAGCGGGAGTCGACACAGATACGCAGTATTTT.